This T cell receptor beta chain was profiled in a study of blood T cell repertoires in COVID-19. As for the study in general: The origin of the acute and convalescent COVID-19 samples was the United States, Italy and Spain. The analysed material was cDNA or gDNA that came from T cells, B-cell-depleted T cells, or PBMCs.

The germline V gene has CDR1 SQVTM and CDR2 ANQGSEA. This CDR3 comprises 15 residues. Losses at the gene ends were 6 bases for V and 0 bases for J; bases not matched to a gene: 7. Seattle patients were enrolled during active infection and followed longitudinally. In the source study's methods: Reference gene primer amplification yielded estimated nucleated cell counts. TCRdb's copy holds only in-frame clones and misses some; the assay was immunoSEQ multiplex PCR. That table supplies the V and J calls and clone size; D and trimming were determined from the DNA. The table includes fewer than 300,000 clones, more than 65% detected once.

This clonotype was sampled from a person aged 65 to 85 with COVID-19, enrolled during active disease. The rearrangement links TRBV29-1 to TRBJ1-4; 7 bases match TRBD1. Sample: peripheral blood. For the CDR3, the DNA is TGCAGCGTGCGGGACAGCCGAGCAACTAATGAAAAACTGTTTTTT. Translation gives CSVRDSRATNEKLFF.